Listed below are T cell receptor beta chains from one sample, sequenced in a study of T and B cells in COVID-19 patients. Via MiXCR, TCRdb re-called the multiplex PCR reads, giving one row per CDR3 protein. The repertoire has about 14,000 distinct CDR3 sequences, approximately 24% of them found once; the top ten carry 4% to 5%. Sequenced: blood. All receptors derive from a human donor who had recovered from COVID-19. CDR3s include the opening cysteine and the closing phenylalanine or tryptophan. D genes are given only for firm matches. Expanded clones are given a class, and other clones once, few, many or no size at all.

CSVEDPGGNLGAEAFF,TGCAGCGTTGAAGATCCCGGGGGGAACCTCGGGGCTGAAGCTTTCTTT,TRBJ1-1,NA,many,TRBV29-1
CSAREIAGGRSYNEQFF,TGCAGTGCTAGAGAAATAGCGGGGGGGCGCTCCTACAATGAGCAGTTCTTC,TRBJ2-1,TRBD2,NA,TRBV20-1
CASSRFPGQSNEKLFF,TGTGCCAGCAGCCGTTTCCCGGGACAGTCTAATGAAAAACTGTTTTTT,TRBJ1-4,TRBD1,few,TRBV6-6
CASSKLTDCHEQFF,TGTGCCAGCAGCAAACTGACAGATTGCCATGAGCAGTTCTTC,TRBJ2-1,NA,once,TRBV21-1
CATVEGTGGLTTGELFF,TGTGCCACCGTCGAGGGGACAGGGGGCCTAACTACCGGGGAGCTGTTTTTT,TRBJ2-2,TRBD1,medium-sized,TRBV18
CASSEAVSGYTF,TGTGCCAGCAGTGAAGCCGTGTCTGGCTACACCTTC,TRBJ1-2,NA,few,TRBV6-1
CASSSDRATNTGYTF,TGTGCCAGCAGCTCCGATAGAGCGACCAATACTGGCTACACCTTC,TRBJ1-2,NA,NA,TRBV7-9
CSVGGEVATQYF,TGCAGCGTTGGCGGGGAGGTCGCGACCCAGTACTTC,TRBJ2-5,NA,NA,TRBV29-1
CASSSSIGTPSADTQYF,TGTGCCAGCAGTTCAAGCATAGGGACACCCTCCGCAGATACGCAGTATTTT,TRBJ2-3,NA,medium-sized,TRBV6-2/TRBV6-3
CSVGPGLAGGRQETQYF,TGCAGCGTTGGACCGGGACTAGCGGGGGGGCGGCAAGAGACCCAGTACTTC,TRBJ2-5,TRBD2,NA,TRBV29-1
CASSTSPGGRIVNSPLHF,TGTGCCAGCAGTACCTCACCCGGGGGGCGAATCGTGAATTCACCCCTCCACTTT,TRBJ1-6,NA,many,TRBV6-5
CASSIAGYGYTF,TGTGCCAGTAGTATCGCGGGATATGGCTACACCTTC,TRBJ1-2,NA,medium-sized,TRBV19
CASSSTGQVTDTQYF,TGTGCCAGCAGCTCGACGGGACAGGTCACAGATACGCAGTATTTT,TRBJ2-3,TRBD1,few,TRBV11-1
CASSLTGLVETQYF,TGTGCCAGCAGTTTGACAGGGTTGGTTGAGACCCAGTACTTC,TRBJ2-5,TRBD1,medium-sized,TRBV12-3/TRBV12-4
CASSLLKVGETQYF,TGTGCCAGCTCACTCTTGAAGGTCGGGGAGACCCAGTACTTC,TRBJ2-5,NA,many,TRBV18
CASSLGAYQETQYF,TGTGCCAGCAGTTTAGGGGCATACCAAGAGACCCAGTACTTC,TRBJ2-5,NA,medium-sized,TRBV6-5
CASSHTTSSYNSPLHF,TGTGCCAGCTCACACACGACAAGCTCCTATAATTCACCCCTCCACTTT,TRBJ1-6,NA,many,TRBV18
CASSLGGGWISGNTIYF,TGTGCCAGCAGCTTAGGTGGGGGCTGGATTTCTGGAAACACCATATATTTT,TRBJ1-3,NA,NA,TRBV11-2
CASSYSKRGLAGLTGELFF,TGTGCCAGCAGTTACTCGAAACGTGGACTAGCGGGGTTAACCGGGGAGCTGTTTTTT,TRBJ2-2,TRBD2,NA,TRBV6-5
CASSVVSGGTGELFF,TGTGCCAGCAGCGTAGTGAGCGGGGGGACCGGGGAGCTGTTTTTT,TRBJ2-2,TRBD2,NA,TRBV9
CASSAGQAPSNQPQHF,TGTGCCAGCAGTGCGGGACAGGCGCCTAGCAATCAGCCCCAGCATTTT,TRBJ1-5,TRBD1,NA,TRBV6-1
CASGYTSGNTIYF,TGTGCCAGCGGATATACCTCTGGAAACACCATATATTTT,TRBJ1-3,NA,many,TRBV27
CASSVRYEQYF,TGTGCCAGCAGTGTCAGATACGAGCAGTACTTC,TRBJ2-7,NA,NA,TRBV6-1
CASIGDSSTDTQYF,TGTGCCAGCATCGGGGACAGCAGCACAGATACGCAGTATTTT,TRBJ2-3,TRBD1,NA,TRBV27
CASSSPGQSETQYF,TGCGCCAGCAGCTCTCCGGGACAATCGGAGACCCAGTACTTC,TRBJ2-5,NA,NA,TRBV5-1
CASTLTSASTDTQYF,TGTGCCAGTACCCTGACTAGCGCGAGCACAGATACGCAGTATTTT,TRBJ2-3,TRBD2,medium-sized,TRBV19
CASSLDSWTQYF,TGTGCCAGCAGTTTAGACTCTTGGACCCAGTACTTC,TRBJ2-5,NA,NA,TRBV28
CASSSGTTVYEQYF,TGTGCCAGCAGTTCGGGGACTACCGTTTACGAGCAGTACTTC,TRBJ2-7,TRBD2,medium-sized,TRBV27
CASSPSSWGAYNEQFF,TGTGCCAGCAGCCCCTCCTCCTGGGGCGCTTACAATGAGCAGTTCTTC,TRBJ2-1,NA,NA,TRBV7-9
CATSDPGTAGNTIYF,TGTGCCACCAGTGACCCCGGAACGGCTGGAAACACCATATATTTT,TRBJ1-3,NA,few,TRBV24-1
CASSPPRRSSTDTQYF,TGTGCCAGCTCACCACCAAGACGATCTAGCACAGATACGCAGTATTTT,TRBJ2-3,NA,many,TRBV18
CASGSYGQYF,TGTGCCAGCGGGTCCTACGGGCAGTACTTC,TRBJ2-7,NA,NA,TRBV6-5
CASSTGGLGYGYTF,TGTGCCAGCTCCACAGGGGGCTTGGGCTATGGCTACACCTTC,TRBJ1-2,TRBD1,NA,TRBV6-5
CASSLGLGSTDTQYF,TGTGCCAGCAGCTTAGGCCTAGGTAGCACAGATACGCAGTATTTT,TRBJ2-3,NA,medium-sized,TRBV13
CASSTQGYTIYF,TGTGCCAGCAGCACACAGGGCTACACCATATATTTT,TRBJ1-3,NA,NA,TRBV12-3/TRBV12-4
CASSFQSGAPNEQFF,TGTGCCAGCAGTTTTCAGAGCGGGGCTCCCAATGAGCAGTTCTTC,TRBJ2-1,TRBD2,NA,TRBV12-3/TRBV12-4
CATSRGTSGSSYEQYF,TGTGCCACCAGCAGAGGGACTAGCGGGAGCTCCTACGAGCAGTACTTC,TRBJ2-7,TRBD2,NA,TRBV15
CASSLEGGQRRGYTF,TGTGCCAGCAGTCTGGAGGGAGGACAGCGGCGTGGCTACACCTTC,TRBJ1-2,NA,NA,TRBV12-3/TRBV12-4
CASMISGRDTEAFF,TGTGCCAGTATGATCTCAGGGCGGGACACTGAAGCTTTCTTT,TRBJ1-1,NA,NA,TRBV5-6
CASSLVSTDTQYF,TGTGCCAGCAGCTTAGTTAGCACAGATACGCAGTATTTT,TRBJ2-3,NA,NA,TRBV7-9
CASSLVGDRALNTEAFF,TGTGCCAGCAGCTTAGTTGGGGACAGGGCCTTGAACACTGAAGCTTTCTTT,TRBJ1-1,TRBD1,many,TRBV13